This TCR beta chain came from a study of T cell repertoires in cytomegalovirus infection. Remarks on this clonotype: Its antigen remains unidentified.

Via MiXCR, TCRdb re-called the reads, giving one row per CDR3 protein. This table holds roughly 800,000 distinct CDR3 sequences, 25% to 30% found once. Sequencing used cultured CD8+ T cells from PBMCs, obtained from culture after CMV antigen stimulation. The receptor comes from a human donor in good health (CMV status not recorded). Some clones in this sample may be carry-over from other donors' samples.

The CDR3, as DNA: TGTGCCAGCAGGTTAAAGGAACACCTGAACACTGAAGCTTTCTTT. Amino acid sequence: CASRLKEHLNTEAFF. V and J are TRBV5-6 and TRBJ1-1; D unclear. The CDR3 is 15 amino acids. The germline V gene encodes CDR1 SGHDT and CDR2 YYEEEE. Between the trimmed V and J ends, which lost 5 bases and 0 bases, there was a span of 14 bases.